This TCR beta chain was retrieved from a study of blood T cell repertoires in COVID-19. Study-level background: Acute and convalescent COVID-19 specimens originated in the United States, Italy and Spain. Nucleic acid was either cDNA or gDNA, and it came from T cells, B-cell-depleted T cells, or PBMCs.

Per the original data handling: Reference gene primer amplification yielded estimated nucleated cell counts. The protocol was immunoSEQ multiplex PCR, while the TCRdb copy is restricted to in-frame clones and leaves out a portion. V, J and clone size are taken as reported in that table, and D and trimming were inferred from the DNA itself. The sample records 100,000 or so clones, almost 80% being singletons. The sequence was obtained from a woman in her 70s with acute or convalescent COVID-19. The sequenced sample consisted of peripheral blood.

CDR3 nucleotide sequence: TGTGCCAGCAGACCGACAGGGTATGAGCAGTTCTTC. This encodes CASRPTGYEQFF. This chain links TRBV6-5 with TRBJ2-1, with 7 bases identical to TRBD1. Germline CDR1 reads MNHEY; CDR2 reads SVGAGI. The J segment lost 8 bases and the V segment lost 6 bases, leaving 4 bases of the junction unmatched. This CDR3 has 12 residues.